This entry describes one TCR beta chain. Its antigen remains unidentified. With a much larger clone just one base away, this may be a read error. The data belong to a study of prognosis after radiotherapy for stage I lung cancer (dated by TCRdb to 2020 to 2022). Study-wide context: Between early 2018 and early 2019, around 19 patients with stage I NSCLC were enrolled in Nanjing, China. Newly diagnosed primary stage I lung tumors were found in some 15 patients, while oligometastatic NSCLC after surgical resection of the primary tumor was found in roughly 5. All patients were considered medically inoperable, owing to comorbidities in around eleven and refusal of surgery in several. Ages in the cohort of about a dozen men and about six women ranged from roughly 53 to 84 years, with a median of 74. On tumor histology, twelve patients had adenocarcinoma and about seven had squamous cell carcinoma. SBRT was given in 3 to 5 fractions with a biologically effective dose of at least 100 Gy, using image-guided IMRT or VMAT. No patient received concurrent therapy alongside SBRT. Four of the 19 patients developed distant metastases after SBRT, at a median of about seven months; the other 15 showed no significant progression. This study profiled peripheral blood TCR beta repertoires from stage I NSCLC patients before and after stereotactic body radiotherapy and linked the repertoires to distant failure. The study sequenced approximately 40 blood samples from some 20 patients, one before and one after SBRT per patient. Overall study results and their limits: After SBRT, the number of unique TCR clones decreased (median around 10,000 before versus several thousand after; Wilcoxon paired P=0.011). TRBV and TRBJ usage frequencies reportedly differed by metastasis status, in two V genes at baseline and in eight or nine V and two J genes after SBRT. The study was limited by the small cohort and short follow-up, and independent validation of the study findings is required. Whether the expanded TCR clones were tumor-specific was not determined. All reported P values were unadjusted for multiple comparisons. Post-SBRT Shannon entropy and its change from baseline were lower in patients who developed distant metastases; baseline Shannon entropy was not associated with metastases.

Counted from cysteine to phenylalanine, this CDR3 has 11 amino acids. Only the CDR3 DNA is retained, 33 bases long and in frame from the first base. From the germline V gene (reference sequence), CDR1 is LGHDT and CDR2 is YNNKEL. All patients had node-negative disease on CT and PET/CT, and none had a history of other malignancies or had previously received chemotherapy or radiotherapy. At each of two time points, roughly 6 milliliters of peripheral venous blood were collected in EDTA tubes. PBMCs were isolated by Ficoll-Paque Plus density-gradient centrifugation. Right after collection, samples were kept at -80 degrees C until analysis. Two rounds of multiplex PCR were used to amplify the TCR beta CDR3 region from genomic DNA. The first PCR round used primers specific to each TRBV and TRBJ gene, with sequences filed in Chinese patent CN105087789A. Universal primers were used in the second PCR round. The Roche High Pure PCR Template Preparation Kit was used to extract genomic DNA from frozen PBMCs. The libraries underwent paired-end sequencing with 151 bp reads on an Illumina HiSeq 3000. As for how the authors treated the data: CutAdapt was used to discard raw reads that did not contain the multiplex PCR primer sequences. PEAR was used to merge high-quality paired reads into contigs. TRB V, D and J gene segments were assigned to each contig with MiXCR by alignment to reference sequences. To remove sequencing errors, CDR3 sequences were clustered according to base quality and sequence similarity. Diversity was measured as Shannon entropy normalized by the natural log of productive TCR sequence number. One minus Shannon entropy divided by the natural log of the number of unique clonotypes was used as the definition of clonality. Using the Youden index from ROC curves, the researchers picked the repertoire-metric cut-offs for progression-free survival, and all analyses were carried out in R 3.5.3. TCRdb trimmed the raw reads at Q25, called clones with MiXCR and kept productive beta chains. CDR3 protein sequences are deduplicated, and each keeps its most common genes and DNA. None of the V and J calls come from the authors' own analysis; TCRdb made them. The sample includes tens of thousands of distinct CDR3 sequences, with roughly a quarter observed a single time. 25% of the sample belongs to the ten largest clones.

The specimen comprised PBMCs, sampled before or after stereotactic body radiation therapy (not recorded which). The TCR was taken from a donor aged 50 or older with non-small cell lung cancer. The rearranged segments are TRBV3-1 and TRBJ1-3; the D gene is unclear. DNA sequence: TGTGCCAACAGCCCTGGAAACACCATATATTTT. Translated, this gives CANSPGNTIYF.